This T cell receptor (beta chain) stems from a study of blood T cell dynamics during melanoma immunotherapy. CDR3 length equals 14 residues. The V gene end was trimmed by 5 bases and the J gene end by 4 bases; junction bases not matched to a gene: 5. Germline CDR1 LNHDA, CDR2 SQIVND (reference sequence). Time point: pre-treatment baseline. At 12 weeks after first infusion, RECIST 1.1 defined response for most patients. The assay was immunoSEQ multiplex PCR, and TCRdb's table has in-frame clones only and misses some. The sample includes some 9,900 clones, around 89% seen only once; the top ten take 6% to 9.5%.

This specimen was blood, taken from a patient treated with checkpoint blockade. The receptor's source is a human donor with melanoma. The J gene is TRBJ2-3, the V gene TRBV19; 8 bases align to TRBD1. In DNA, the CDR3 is TGTGCCAGTAGTGACAGGGGAACGGCAGATACGCAGTATTTT. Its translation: CASSDRGTADTQYF.